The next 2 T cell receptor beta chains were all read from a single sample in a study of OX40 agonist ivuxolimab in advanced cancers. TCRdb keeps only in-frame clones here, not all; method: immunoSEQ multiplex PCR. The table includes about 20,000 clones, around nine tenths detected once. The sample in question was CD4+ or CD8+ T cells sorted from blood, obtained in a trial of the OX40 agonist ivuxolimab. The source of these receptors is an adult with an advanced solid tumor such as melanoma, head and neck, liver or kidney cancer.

CDR3 bases: TGTGCCTGGAGGGACAGGGGGTCCTACGAGCAGTACTTC. Translating it yields CAWRDRGSYEQYF. The chain combines TRBV30 with TRBJ2-7; TRBD1 matches at 10 bases. Losses at the gene ends were 3 bases for V and 1 base for J; bases not matched to a gene: 0. The V gene's germline CDR1 is GTSNPN and CDR2 SVGIG (reference sequence). The CDR3 contains 13 residues. Based on the CDR3 plus reference TRBV30 and TRBJ2-7, the full variable domain is SQTIHQWPATLVQPVGSPLSLECTVEGTSNPNLYWYRQAAGRGLQLLFYSVGIGQISSEVPQNLSASRPQDRQFILSSKKLLLSDSGFYLCAWRDRGSYEQYFGPGTRLTVT.

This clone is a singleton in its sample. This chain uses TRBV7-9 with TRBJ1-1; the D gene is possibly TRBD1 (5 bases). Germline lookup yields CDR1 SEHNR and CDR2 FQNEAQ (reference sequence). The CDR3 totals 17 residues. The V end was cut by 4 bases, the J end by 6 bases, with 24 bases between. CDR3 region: CASSSYLDTLMRPEAFF. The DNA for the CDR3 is TGTGCCAGCAGCTCCTACTTGGACACCTTGATGAGGCCTGAAGCTTTCTTT. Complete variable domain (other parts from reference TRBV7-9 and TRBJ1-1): DTGVSQNPRHKITKRGQNVTFRCDPISEHNRLYWYRQTLGQGPEFLTYFQNEAQLEKSRLLSDRFSAERPKGSFSTLEIQRTEQGDSAMYLCASSSYLDTLMRPEAFFGQGTRLTVV.